The rows below give T cell receptor beta chains drawn from one sample of a study of spatial heterogeneity in lung cancer. Via MiXCR, TCRdb re-called the 5' RACE reads, giving one row per CDR3 protein. This table has some 83,000 distinct CDR3 sequences, approximately 21% appearing once. Sequenced here: PBMCs, sampled at surgery. The receptors come from a male donor with early-stage non-small cell lung cancer. CDR3s include the opening cysteine and the closing phenylalanine or tryptophan. Fields, in order: clone size, D gene, V gene, J gene, CDR3 DNA, CDR3 protein. The D gene is left open where the match is weak. Clone size is not always given. Where it is, it says once, few, many or a class for expanded clones.

NA	NA	TRBV19	TRBJ2-5	TGTGCCAGTAGTATAAGGCACACAGAAGAGACCCAGTACTTC	CASSIRHTEETQYF
NA	TRBD1	TRBV5-1	TRBJ2-7	TGCGCCAGCAGCTTTGGGACAGCCTACGAGCAGTACTTC	CASSFGTAYEQYF
NA	TRBD2	TRBV6-6	TRBJ2-7	TGTGCCAGCAGCCAGGGACTAGCGGGAGTTAGTGAGCAGTACTTC	CASSQGLAGVSEQYF
NA	NA	TRBV12-3/TRBV12-4	TRBJ2-1	TGTGCCAGCAGTTTAGGGGCCAGGGACCAAATATACAATGAGCAGTTCTTC	CASSLGARDQIYNEQFF
NA	NA	TRBV7-3	TRBJ2-5	TGTGCCAGCAGCTTTACAGGGCAAGAGACCCAGTACTTC	CASSFTGQETQYF
many	NA	TRBV7-6	TRBJ2-7	TGTGCCAGCAGCCCGGTGCCCCAGACCGAGCAGTACTTC	CASSPVPQTEQYF
NA	NA	TRBV10-3	TRBJ2-7	TGTGCCATCAGTGAGTCAGGCGTTTACGAGCAGTACTTC	CAISESGVYEQYF
many	NA	TRBV18	TRBJ1-5	TGTGCCAGCTCATCAGACACCAATCAGCCCCAGCATTTT	CASSSDTNQPQHF
few	TRBD2	TRBV29-1	TRBJ2-2	TGCAGCGGTGGACTAGCGGGAGGCGGGGAGCTGTTTTTT	CSGGLAGGGELFF
few	TRBD2	TRBV5-1	TRBJ2-6	TGCGCCTCCCTAGGGGAGGGATTGGGCGTCCTGACTTTC	CASLGEGLGVLTF
few	TRBD1	TRBV10-3	TRBJ2-1	TGTGCCATCAGTCACGACAGGGACAACAATGAGCAGTTCTTC	CAISHDRDNNEQFF
many	TRBD1	TRBV28	TRBJ2-7	TGTGCCAGCAGTTCCGCGGACAGGGCCTTGTCCTACGAGCAGTACTTC	CASSSADRALSYEQYF
NA	NA	TRBV6-1	TRBJ2-7	TGTGCCAGCAGTGAAGCGGGAGCCTCCTACGAGCAGTACTTC	CASSEAGASYEQYF
NA	NA	TRBV5-6	TRBJ2-5	TGTGCCAGCAGCTTTCGTGGAAGAGAGACCCAGTACTTC	CASSFRGRETQYF
many	NA	TRBV4-1	TRBJ2-7	TGCGCCAGCAGCCAACGCCCGTCGGGGAACGAGCAGTACTTC	CASSQRPSGNEQYF
NA	NA	TRBV20-1	TRBJ2-5	TGCAGTGCTAGAAACCTTTTGAGGGACTTCCAAGAGACCCAGTACTTC	CSARNLLRDFQETQYF
many	TRBD2	TRBV20-1	TRBJ2-2	TGCAGTGCTTCTCTAGCGGGAGGGGGCACCGGGGAGCTGTTTTTT	CSASLAGGGTGELFF
NA	NA	TRBV28	TRBJ1-2	TGTGCCAGCAGTATTCCCGGGACCTTCGACGTCTATGGCTACACCTTC	CASSIPGTFDVYGYTF
many	NA	TRBV12-3/TRBV12-4	TRBJ2-3	TGTGCCAGCAGTACCGGGAACTCAGCCACAGATACGCAGTATTTT	CASSTGNSATDTQYF
many	TRBD2	TRBV20-1	TRBJ2-1	TGCAGTGCTACTCGGACTAGCGGGGTTGGGAATGAGCAGTTCTTC	CSATRTSGVGNEQFF
few	TRBD1	TRBV15	TRBJ2-1	TGTGCCACCAGCAGAGAACAGGGGGCCATCAATGAGCAGTTCTTC	CATSREQGAINEQFF
NA	NA	TRBV11-3	TRBJ2-1	TGTGCCAGCAGCTCGAGAACGGCCTCCTACAATGAGCAGTTCTTC	CASSSRTASYNEQFF
few	NA	TRBV19	TRBJ2-3	TGTGCCAGTGGTAGCGGAGACACAGATACGCAGTATTTT	CASGSGDTDTQYF
many	TRBD2	TRBV4-3	TRBJ2-3	TGCGCCAGCAGCCAAGCGGGAACTAGCGTGCCTACGCAGTATTTT	CASSQAGTSVPTQYF